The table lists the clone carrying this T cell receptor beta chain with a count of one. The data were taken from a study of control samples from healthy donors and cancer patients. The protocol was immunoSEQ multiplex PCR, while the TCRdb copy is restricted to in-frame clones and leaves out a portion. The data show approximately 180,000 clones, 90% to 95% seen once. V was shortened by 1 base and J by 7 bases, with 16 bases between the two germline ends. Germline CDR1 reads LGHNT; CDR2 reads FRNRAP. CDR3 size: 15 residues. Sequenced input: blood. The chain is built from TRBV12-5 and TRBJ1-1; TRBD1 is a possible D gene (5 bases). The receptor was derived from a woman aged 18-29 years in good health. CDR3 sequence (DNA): TGTGCTAGTGGTTTGGCCAAAGGGTCGGACAATGAAGCTTTCTTT. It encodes CASGLAKGSDNEAFF.